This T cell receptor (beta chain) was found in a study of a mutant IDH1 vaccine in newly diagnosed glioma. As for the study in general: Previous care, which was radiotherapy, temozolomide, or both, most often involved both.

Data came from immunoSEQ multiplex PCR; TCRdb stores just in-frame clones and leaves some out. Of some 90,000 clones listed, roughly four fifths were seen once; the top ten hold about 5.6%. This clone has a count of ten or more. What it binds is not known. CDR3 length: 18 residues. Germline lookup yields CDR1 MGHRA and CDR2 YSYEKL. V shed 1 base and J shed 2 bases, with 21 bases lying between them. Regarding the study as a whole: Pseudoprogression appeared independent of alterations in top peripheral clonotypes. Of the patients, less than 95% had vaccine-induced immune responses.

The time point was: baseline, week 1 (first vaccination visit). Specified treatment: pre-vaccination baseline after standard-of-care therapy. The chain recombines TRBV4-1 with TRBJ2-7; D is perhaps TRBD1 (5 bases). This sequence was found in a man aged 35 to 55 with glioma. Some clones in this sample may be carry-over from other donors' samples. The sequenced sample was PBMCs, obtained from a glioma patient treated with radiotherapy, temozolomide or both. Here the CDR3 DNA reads TGCGCCAGCAGCCAAGGCCCCATTGTAGGGGATCGTGCCTACGAGCAGTACTTC. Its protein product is CASSQGPIVGDRAYEQYF.